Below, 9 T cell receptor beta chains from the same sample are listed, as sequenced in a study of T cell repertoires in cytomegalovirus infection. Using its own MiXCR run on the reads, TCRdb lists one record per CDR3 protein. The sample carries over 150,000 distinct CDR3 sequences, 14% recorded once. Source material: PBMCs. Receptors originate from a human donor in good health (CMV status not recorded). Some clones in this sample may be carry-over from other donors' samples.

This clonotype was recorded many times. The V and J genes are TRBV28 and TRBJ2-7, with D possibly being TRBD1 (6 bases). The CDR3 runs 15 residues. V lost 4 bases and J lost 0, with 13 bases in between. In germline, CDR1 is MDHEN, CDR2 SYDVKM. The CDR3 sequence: CASSSGAGVSYEQYF. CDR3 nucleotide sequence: TGTGCCAGCAGTTCTGGTGCAGGGGTCTCCTACGAGCAGTACTTC. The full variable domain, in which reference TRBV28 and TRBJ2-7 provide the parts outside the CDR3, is DVKVTQSSRYLVKRTGEKVFLECVQDMDHENMFWYRQDPGLGLRLIYFSYDVKMKEKGDIPEGYSVSREKKERFSLILESASTNQTSMYLCASSSGAGVSYEQYFGPGTRLTVT.

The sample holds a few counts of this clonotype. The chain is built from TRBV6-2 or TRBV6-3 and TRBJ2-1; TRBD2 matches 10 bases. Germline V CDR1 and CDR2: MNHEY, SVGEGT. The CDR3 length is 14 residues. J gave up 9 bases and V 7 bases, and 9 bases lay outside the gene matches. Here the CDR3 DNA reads TGTGCCAGCAATTCGGGACTAGCGACGGGTGAGCAGTTCTTC. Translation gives CASNSGLATGEQFF.

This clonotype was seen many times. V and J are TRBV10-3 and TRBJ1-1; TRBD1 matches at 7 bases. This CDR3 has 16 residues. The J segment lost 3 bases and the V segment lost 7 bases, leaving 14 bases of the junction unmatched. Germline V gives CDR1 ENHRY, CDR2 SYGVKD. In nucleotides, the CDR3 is TGTGCCATCAAGGGGGGAGACAGGGAAAAAGACACTGAAGCTTTCTTT. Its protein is CAIKGGDREKDTEAFF.

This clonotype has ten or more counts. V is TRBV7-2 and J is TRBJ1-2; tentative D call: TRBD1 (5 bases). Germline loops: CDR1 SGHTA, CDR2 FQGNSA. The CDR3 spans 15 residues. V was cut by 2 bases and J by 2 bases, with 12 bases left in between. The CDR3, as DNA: TGTGCCAGCAGCTTAACCGCAGCAGGGAACTATGGCTACACCTTC. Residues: CASSLTAAGNYGYTF.

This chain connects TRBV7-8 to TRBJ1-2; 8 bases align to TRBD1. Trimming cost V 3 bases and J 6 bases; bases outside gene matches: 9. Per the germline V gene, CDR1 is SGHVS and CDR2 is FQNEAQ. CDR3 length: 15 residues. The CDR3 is CASSFQGARGDGYTF. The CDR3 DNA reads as TGTGCCAGCAGCTTCCAGGGGGCGAGAGGGGATGGCTACACCTTC. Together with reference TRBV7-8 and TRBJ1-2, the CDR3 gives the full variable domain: GAGVSQSPRYKVAKRGQDVALRCDPISGHVSLFWYQQALGQGPEFLTYFQNEAQLDKSGLPSDRFFAERPEGSVSTLKIQRTQQEDSAVYLCASSFQGARGDGYTFGSGTRLTVV.

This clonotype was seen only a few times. The CDR3 DNA follows: TGTGCCAGTAGTGACCCCCTCAGGGGCACTGAAGCTTTCTTT. This sequence encodes CASSDPLRGTEAFF. The rearrangement uses TRBV19 and TRBJ1-1; D is perhaps TRBD1 (6 bases). CDR1 and CDR2 (germline): LNHDA, SQIVND (reference sequence). V lost 5 bases to trimming and J lost 4 bases, with 14 bases between them. The CDR3 extends over 14 amino acids.

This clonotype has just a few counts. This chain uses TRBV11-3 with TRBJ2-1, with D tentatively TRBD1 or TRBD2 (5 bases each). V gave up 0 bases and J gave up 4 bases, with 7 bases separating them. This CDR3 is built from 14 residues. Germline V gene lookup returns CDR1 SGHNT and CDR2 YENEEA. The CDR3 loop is CASSLDWGYNEQFF. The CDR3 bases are TGTGCCAGCAGCTTAGATTGGGGGTACAATGAGCAGTTCTTC.

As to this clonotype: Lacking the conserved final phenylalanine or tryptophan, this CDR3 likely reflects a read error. The CDR3 region has the DNA TGTGCTAGTGGAACGGGAGTCGATGAGCAGTTCTCC. Amino acid sequence: CASGTGVDEQFS. V gene TRBV12-5 combines with J gene TRBJ2-1, with D possibly matching TRBD2 (6 bases). The V gene's germline CDR1 is LGHNT and CDR2 FRNRAP. Trimming took 6 bases from V and 8 from J, leaving 11 bases between them. This CDR3 contains 12 residues.

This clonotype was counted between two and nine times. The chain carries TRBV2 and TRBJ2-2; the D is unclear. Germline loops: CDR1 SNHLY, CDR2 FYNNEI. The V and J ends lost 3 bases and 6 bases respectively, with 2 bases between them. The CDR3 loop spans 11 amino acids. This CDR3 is CASSDAGELFF. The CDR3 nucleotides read TGTGCCAGCAGTGACGCCGGGGAGCTGTTTTTT.